One TCR beta chain is described in this entry. Its target is not known. It was with random hexamers that roughly 0.45 to 1 ug RNA was reverse transcribed. TCRdb passed the immunoSEQ multiplex PCR reads through MiXCR, listing each CDR3 protein once. The table includes roughly 190,000 distinct CDR3 sequences, around 95% detected once. Germline V CDR1 and CDR2: SEHNR, FQNEAQ (reference sequence). Trimming shortened V by 3 bases and J by 3 bases, and 5 bases separated the two germline ends. This CDR3 has 12 amino acids. This sample was included in a study of CD8 T cells in Susac syndrome. Study results and caveats: Detection of Susac-specific public clones gave around 15 in total CD8+ repertoires and roughly five in CD8+ TEMRA repertoires.

The chain uses TRBV7-9 and TRBJ2-5; no clear D gene. Specimen: CD8+ T cells from PBMCs. This clonotype was obtained from a human donor with Susac syndrome. Written as DNA, the CDR3 is TGTGCCAGCAGCTTGGTCAAAGAGACCCAGTACTTC. It yields the protein CASSLVKETQYF.